This passage covers 16 T cell receptor beta chains from one sample sequenced in a study of tissue T cells after allogeneic stem cell transplantation. Time point given: mouse harvest day 14 after allogeneic transplant. Each mouse received 10^7 T-cell-depleted marrow cells plus 10^6 splenic CD5+ T cells by tail vein. The repertoire was sequenced with immunoSEQ multiplex PCR; TCRdb's copy has only in-frame clones and lacks some. The table records about 6,800 clones, approximately 35% of them present only once. Specimen: skin. These receptors all come from a female BALB/c mouse given C57BL/6 T cells with graft-versus-host disease after an allogeneic hematopoietic cell transplant.

This clone was seen more than once but under ten times. Gene names are mouse gene names. The CDR3 end lies 1 residue beyond the end of the read and is filled in from the germline J gene. The chain links TRBV26 to TRBJ2-7; D call uncertain. This CDR3 contains 10 residues. The V end lost 5 bases, the J end lost 4 bases, and 3 bases lay between the germline ends. The germline CDR1 and CDR2 sequences are KGHPV and FQNQEV (reference sequence). The DNA read from the CDR3 is TGTGCCAGCAGTTCATATGAACAGTAC. Translating it yields CASSSYEQY. The full-length CDR3 reads as CASSSYEQYF.

In this sample, this clone is medium-sized. The genes are named according to mouse. The read finishes 1 residue shy of the CDR3 end, and the germline J gene is used to complete it. The sample contains more than one DNA sequence encoding this CDR3. This chain links TRBV26 with TRBJ1-3; D not resolved. The CDR3 spans 13 residues. In germline, CDR1 is KGHPV, CDR2 FQNQEV (reference sequence). V lost 4 bases, J lost 0 bases, and 4 bases lay in between. The part of the CDR3 DNA that was read is TGTGCCAGCAGTCAAAATTCTGGAAATACGCTCTAT. Translated: CASSQNSGNTLY. The full CDR3 sequence reads CASSQNSGNTLYF.

This clone was counted a few times. Gene labels here are mouse ones. The read comes to an end 1 residue before the CDR3 does, leaving the germline J gene to fill in the end. The V gene is TRBV26, the J gene TRBJ1-3; 9 bases are shared with TRBD1. CDR1 is KGHPV, CDR2 FQNQEV, per germline (reference sequence). The V segment lost 4 bases and the J segment 0 bases; nucleotides outside the gene matches: 1. The CDR3 covers 15 residues. The part of the CDR3 DNA that was read is TGTGCCAGCAGTCCGACAGGGGGTTCTGGAAATACGCTCTAT. Translated: CASSPTGGSGNTLY. The whole CDR3 sequence reads CASSPTGGSGNTLYF.

This clone was counted between two and nine times. Gene names and germline refer to mouse. Read coverage stops 1 residue before the CDR3 terminus; the germline J gene supplies the remainder. The gene calls are TRBV3 and TRBJ2-1; D unresolved. CDR1 and CDR2 (germline): SNHLY, FYNGKV (reference sequence). Trimming took off 5 bases at V and 1 base at J, with 6 bases between the two ends. This CDR3 is 13 amino acids long. The CDR3 sequence: CASSAGNYAEQFF. The covered CDR3 bases are TGTGCCAGCAGCGCCGGGAACTATGCTGAGCAGTTC.

On this clone: Mouse gene names apply. The read ends 1 residue shy of where the CDR3 ends; the end is completed using the germline J gene. The genes are TRBV3 and TRBJ1-3, with a weak D call TRBD1 (6 bases). CDR1 SNHLY and CDR2 FYNGKV come from the germline V gene (reference sequence). Trimming cost V 1 base and J 6 bases, with 7 bases left between them. The CDR3 sequence is 13 residues long. Incomplete CDR3 DNA: TGTGCCAGCAGCTTAGGGGACAAAAATACGCTCTAT. Translation gives CASSLGDKNTLY. Given in full, the CDR3 is CASSLGDKNTLYF. Complete variable domain (other parts from reference TRBV3 and TRBJ1-3): GPKVLQIPSHQIIDMGQMVTLNCDPVSNHLYFYWYKQILGQQMEFLVNFYNGKVMEKSKLFKDQFSVERPDGSYFTLKIQPTALEDSAVYFCASSLGDKNTLYFGEGSRLIVV.

This clone was seen only a few times. Any gene name here is a mouse gene name. The read ends 1 residue shy of where the CDR3 ends; the end is completed using the germline J gene. The rearrangement uses TRBV26 and TRBJ2-5; 8 bases align to TRBD1. The CDR3 runs to 14 residues. Germline V gene sequence: CDR1 KGHPV, CDR2 FQNQEV (reference sequence). V lost 4 bases to trimming and J lost 2 bases; unmatched junction nucleotides: 2. The part of the CDR3 DNA that was read is TGTGCCAGCAGTCCCACAGGGGGCCAAGACACCCAGTAC. This encodes CASSPTGGQDTQY. The full CDR3 protein is CASSPTGGQDTQYF.

This clone was counted only a few times. Gene names refer to mouse genes. The sequenced fragment ends 1 residue before the CDR3 boundary, so the rest is inferred from the germline J gene. This chain uses TRBV19 with TRBJ2-1, with 7 bases identical to TRBD1. The trim removed 4 bases at V and 4 bases at J, leaving 2 bases unmatched. Germline-derived CDR1 and CDR2 are FNHDT and SITEND (reference sequence). CDR3 length: 13 residues. Incomplete CDR3 DNA: TGTGCCAGCAGTGGGGACAGTTATGCTGAGCAGTTC. It specifies CASSGDSYAEQF. The entire CDR3 sequence reads CASSGDSYAEQFF.

Points on this clone: The gene names given are mouse names. CDR3: CSSSQQGARNTLYF. The covered CDR3 bases are TGCTCCAGCAGTCAGCAGGGGGCGCGGAACACCTTGTAC. The J gene is TRBJ2-4, the V gene TRBV23; TRBD1, the table's D call, lacks a check against the DNA. The read terminates 1 residue ahead of where the CDR3 ends, so the germline J gene completes it. CDR3 length equals 14 residues. Germline lookup yields CDR1 KGHTA and CDR2 FQNQQP.

Note on this clone: Genes here carry mouse names. The CDR3 goes on 1 residue after the read ends, and that part is filled in from the germline J gene. V gene TRBV26 combines with J gene TRBJ2-7, with a tentative D call TRBD2 (6 bases). V was trimmed by 2 bases and J by 0 bases, leaving 11 bases between them. CDR1 and CDR2 from the germline V gene are KGHPV and FQNQEV (reference sequence). The CDR3 length is 15 residues. Incomplete CDR3 DNA: TGTGCCAGCAGTCTGAGTGGACTGAGCTCCTATGAACAGTAC. Translated: CASSLSGLSSYEQY. The full CDR3 protein reads CASSLSGLSSYEQYF.

In its sample, this clone was seen a few times. The germline and genes are mouse ones. Read data end 1 residue before the CDR3 end; the end is taken from the germline J gene. J is TRBJ1-3 and V is TRBV26, with D hard to call. CDR1 is KGHPV and CDR2 is FQNQEV in the germline V gene (reference sequence). V was pared by 5 bases and J by 4 bases, with 6 bases between. The CDR3 extends over 12 amino acids. CDR3 loop: CASSSQGNTLYF. The DNA read from the CDR3 is TGTGCCAGCAGTTCACAGGGAAATACGCTCTAT.

In its sample, this clone ranks as medium-sized. The gene symbols are mouse symbols. Read coverage stops 1 residue before the CDR3 terminus; the germline J gene supplies the remainder. The chain has TRBV23 and TRBJ1-3. The CDR3 is 15 residues long. Germline V gene data show CDR1 as KGHTA and CDR2 as FQNQQP. The CDR3 reads CSSSQAKNSGNTLYF. Partial CDR3 DNA: TGCTCCAGCAGTCAAGCCAAAAATTCTGGAAATACGCTCTAT. Complete variable domain (other parts from reference TRBV23 and TRBJ1-3): DAAVTQKPRYLIKMKGQEAEMKCIPEKGHTAVFWYQQKQSKELKFLIYFQNQQPLDQIDMVKERFSAVCPSSSLCSLGIRTCEAEDSALYLCSSSQAKNSGNTLYFGEGSRLIVV.

This clone was counted a few times. The germline and genes are mouse ones. The sequence runs out 1 residue before the end of the CDR3; the remainder is reconstructed from the germline J gene. The genes are TRBV16 and TRBJ2-4; 8 nucleotides match TRBD2. V was clipped by 5 bases and J by 7 bases; unmatched bases: 5. The CDR3 has 13 amino acids. Germline V CDR1 and CDR2: SGHSA, FRNQAP. The sequenced CDR3 bases are TGTGCAAGCAGCCCTGGGGGGACGGACACCTTGTAC. The encoded protein is CASSPGGTDTLY. The full CDR3 sequence reads CASSPGGTDTLYF.

This clone was observed a handful of times. Mouse names are used for the genes. The CDR3 end is not reached by the read, which stops 1 residue before it; the germline J gene fills it in. The chain combines TRBV3 with TRBJ2-2; D may be TRBD1 or TRBD2 (6 bases each). V shed 3 bases and J shed 4 bases, with 6 bases lying between them. The length of the CDR3 is 13 residues. Germline V gene data show CDR1 as SNHLY and CDR2 as FYNGKV (reference sequence). The chain's CDR3 is CASSLGATGQLYF. The CDR3 bases that were read are TGTGCCAGCAGCTTGGGGGCCACCGGGCAGCTCTAC.

This clone is categorized as medium-sized (0.01 to 0.1%). Genes and germline are mouse. The read terminates 1 residue ahead of where the CDR3 ends, so the germline J gene completes it. This chain links TRBV29 with TRBJ2-4; TRBD2 might be the D (7 bases). V gave up 0 bases and J gave up 6 bases, with 10 bases separating them. The CDR3 contains 14 residues. CDR1 is MSHET, CDR2 SYDVDS, per germline. The sequenced part of the CDR3 DNA is TGTGCTAGCAGTTTATCGGGGGGCGCGAACACCTTGTAC. It yields the protein CASSLSGGANTLY. The entire CDR3 protein is CASSLSGGANTLYF.

This clone was counted only a few times. Each gene name is a mouse one. The read falls 1 residue short of the CDR3 end, and the missing part is taken from the germline J gene. V and J are TRBV23 and TRBJ1-6. TRBJ1-6 is an open reading frame, and its role is uncertain. This CDR3 comprises 14 residues. Germline loops: CDR1 KGHTA, CDR2 FQNQQP. The covered CDR3 bases are TGCTCCAGCAGTCGGGATTCCTATAATTCGCCCCTCTAC. Protein sequence: CSSSRDSYNSPLY. The full-length CDR3 reads as CSSSRDSYNSPLYF.

This clone was seen more than once but under ten times. Mouse names are used for the genes. CDR3 DNA, as far as it was read: TGTGCCAGCAGCTTCCAGGGGTGGAACACCTTGTAC. As protein: CASSFQGWNTLY. The full CDR3 protein is CASSFQGWNTLYF. The chain employs TRBV4 and TRBJ2-4; tentatively, D is TRBD1 (6 bases). The missing CDR3 end, 1 residue past where the read stops, is filled in from the germline J gene. CDR1 and CDR2 from the germline V gene are LGHDT and YNNKQL (reference sequence). The CDR3 covers 13 residues. V was shortened by 4 bases and J by 6 bases, with 11 bases between the two germline ends.